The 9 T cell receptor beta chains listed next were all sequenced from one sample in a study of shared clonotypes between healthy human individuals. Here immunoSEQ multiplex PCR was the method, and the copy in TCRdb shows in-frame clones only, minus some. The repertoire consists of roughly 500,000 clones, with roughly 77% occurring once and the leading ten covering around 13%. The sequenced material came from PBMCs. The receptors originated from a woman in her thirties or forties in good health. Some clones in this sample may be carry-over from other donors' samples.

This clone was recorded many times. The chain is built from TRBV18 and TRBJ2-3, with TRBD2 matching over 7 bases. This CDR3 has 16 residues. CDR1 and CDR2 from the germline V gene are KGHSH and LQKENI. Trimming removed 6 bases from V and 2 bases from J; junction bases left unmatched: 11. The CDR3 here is CASSSRGGSTTDTQYF. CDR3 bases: TGTGCCAGCTCTTCCAGAGGCGGGAGCACCACAGATACGCAGTATTTT.

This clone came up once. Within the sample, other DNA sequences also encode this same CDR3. The CDR3 spells CASSSGSSYNEQFF. The DNA for the CDR3 is TGTGCCAGCAGTTCCGGAAGCTCCTACAATGAGCAGTTCTTC. The chain links TRBV27 to TRBJ2-1; unclear D gene. From germline, CDR1 is MNHEY and CDR2 SMNVEV (reference sequence). The V end lost 4 bases, the J end lost 0 bases, and 7 bases lay between the germline ends. This CDR3 spans 14 amino acids.

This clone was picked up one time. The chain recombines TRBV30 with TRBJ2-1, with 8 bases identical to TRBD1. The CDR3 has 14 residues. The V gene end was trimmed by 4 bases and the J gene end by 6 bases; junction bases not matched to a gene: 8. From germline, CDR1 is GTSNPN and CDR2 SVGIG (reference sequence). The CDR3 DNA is TGTGCCTGGAATCGGGACAGGTCTGCCAATGAGCAGTTCTTC. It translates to CAWNRDRSANEQFF. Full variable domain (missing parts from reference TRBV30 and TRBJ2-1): SQTIHQWPATLVQPVGSPLSLECTVEGTSNPNLYWYRQAAGRGLQLLFYSVGIGQISSEVPQNLSASRPQDRQFILSSKKLLLSDSGFYLCAWNRDRSANEQFFGPGTRLTVL.

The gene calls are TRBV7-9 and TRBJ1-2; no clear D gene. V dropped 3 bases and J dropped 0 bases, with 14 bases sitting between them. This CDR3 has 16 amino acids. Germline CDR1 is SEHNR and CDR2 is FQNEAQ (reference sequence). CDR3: CASSFYLLLANYGYTF. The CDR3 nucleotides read TGTGCCAGCAGCTTTTATCTGTTGTTAGCTAACTATGGCTACACCTTC.

The DNA of the CDR3 is TGCGCCAGCAGCCAAGGAACGACTAGCGGGAGGGACAATGAGCAGTTCTTC. Encoded protein: CASSQGTTSGRDNEQFF. The chain recombines TRBV4-1 with TRBJ2-1; 14 bases align to TRBD2. The CDR3 runs to 17 residues. CDR1 is MGHRA, CDR2 YSYEKL, per germline. V shed 1 base and J 5 bases; nucleotides not matched to a gene: 4.

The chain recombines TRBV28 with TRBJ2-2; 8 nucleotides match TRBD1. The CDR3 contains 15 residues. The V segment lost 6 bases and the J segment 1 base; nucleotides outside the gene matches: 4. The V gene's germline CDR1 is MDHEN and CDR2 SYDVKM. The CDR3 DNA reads TGTGCCAGCAGATCGGACAGGGTGAACACCGGGGAGCTGTTTTTT. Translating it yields CASRSDRVNTGELFF.

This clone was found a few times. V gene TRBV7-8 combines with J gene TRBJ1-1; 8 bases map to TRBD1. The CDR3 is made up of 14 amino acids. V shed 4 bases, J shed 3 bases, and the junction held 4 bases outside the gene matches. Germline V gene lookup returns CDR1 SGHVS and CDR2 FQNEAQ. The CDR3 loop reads CASSSYRGDTEAFF. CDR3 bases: TGTGCCAGCAGCTCGTACAGGGGGGACACTGAAGCTTTCTTT.

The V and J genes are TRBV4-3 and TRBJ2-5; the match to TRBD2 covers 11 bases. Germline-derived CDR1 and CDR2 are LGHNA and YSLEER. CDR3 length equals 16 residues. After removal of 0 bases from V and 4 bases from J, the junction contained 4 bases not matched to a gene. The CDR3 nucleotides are TGCGCCAGCAGCCAAGATAGCGGGAGGGCTTTAGAGACCCAGTACTTC. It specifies CASSQDSGRALETQYF.

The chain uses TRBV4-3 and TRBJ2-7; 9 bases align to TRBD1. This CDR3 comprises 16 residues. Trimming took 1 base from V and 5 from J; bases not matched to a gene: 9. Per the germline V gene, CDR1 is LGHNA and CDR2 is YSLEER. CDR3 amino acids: CASSQGAGTGFHEQYF. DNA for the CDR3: TGCGCCAGCAGCCAAGGGGCCGGGACAGGGTTCCACGAGCAGTACTTC.